A selection of T cell receptor beta chains follows, all from one sample in a study of CD8 T cells in Susac syndrome. TCRdb reprocessed the immunoSEQ multiplex PCR reads with MiXCR, giving one entry per CDR3 protein. This table holds around 270,000 distinct CDR3 sequences, about 82% found once. Sample: CD8+ T cells from PBMCs. All receptors derive from a human donor with multiple sclerosis. CDR3s include the opening cysteine and the closing phenylalanine or tryptophan. A D gene is named only where the DNA matches it firmly. Size values are once, few and many counts, or a class for expanded clones, and some rows have none.

>NA|TRBJ2-4|TRBD1|TRBV6-4
TGTGCCAGCAGTGACTCAAAGGGACAGGGGGCCAAAAACATTCAGTACTTC
CASSDSKGQGAKNIQYF
>NA|TRBJ2-7|NA|TRBV27
TGTGCCAGCAGTTTAACGCGGGGACTGATCTCCTACGAGCAGTACTTC
CASSLTRGLISYEQYF
>NA|TRBJ2-1|TRBD2|TRBV10-2
TGCGCCAGCAGTGTCCAAGCGGTGGCTAGCGGGAGGGCCGATGGCTACAATGAGCAGTTCTTC
CASSVQAVASGRADGYNEQFF
>NA|TRBJ2-1|NA|TRBV6-2/TRBV6-3
TGTGCCAGCAGTTACGTGGGTTTAGGAAATGAGCAGTTCTTC
CASSYVGLGNEQFF
>NA|TRBJ2-1|NA|TRBV28
TGTGCCACCTGCGGTTCAGCGGAGTCCTACAATGAGCAGTTCTTC
CATCGSAESYNEQFF
>NA|TRBJ2-1|TRBD2|TRBV11-2
TGTGCCAGCAGGCAAAAAGCTAGCGGGGTTTACAGTGAGCAGTTCTTC
CASRQKASGVYSEQFF
>NA|TRBJ2-1|TRBD2|TRBV5-4
TGTGCCAGCAGCTCCTTAGCGGGAGTGGAGAATGAGCAGTTCTTC
CASSSLAGVENEQFF
>few|TRBJ2-7|NA|TRBV5-4
TGTGCCAGCAGCTTGTTCTACGAGCGGGCCACCTACGAGCAGTACTTC
CASSLFYERATYEQYF
>NA|TRBJ2-7|TRBD1|TRBV20-1
TGCAGTGCCAAAGACAGGGGGACGGGCGAGCAGTACTTC
CSAKDRGTGEQYF
>NA|TRBJ2-2|TRBD2|TRBV19
TGTGCCAGTATACCTAGCGGGAACGGGGAGCTGTTTTTT
CASIPSGNGELFF
>NA|TRBJ2-1|NA|TRBV20-1
TGCAGTGAAATTAGCGCCTCCCACAATGAGCAGTTCTTC
CSEISASHNEQFF
>many|TRBJ2-1|NA|TRBV5-1
TGCGCCAGCAGCCTGGACCTCAGACCCAATGAGCAGTTCTTC
CASSLDLRPNEQFF
>NA|TRBJ2-7|NA|TRBV27
TGTGCCAGCAGTTTATCTTTTGTAGGCGAGCAGTACTTC
CASSLSFVGEQYF
>NA|TRBJ2-3|TRBD2|TRBV7-9
TGTGCCAGCAGTAACGAAAGAGGCGGGAGAGGTCCAGATACGCAGTATTTT
CASSNERGGRGPDTQYF
>few|TRBJ2-3|NA|TRBV4-1
TGCGCCAGCAGCCAAGATGCTGAGGATACGCAGTATTTT
CASSQDAEDTQYF
>NA|TRBJ2-1|NA|TRBV4-3
TGCGCCAGCAGCCAAGATAACACGTGGAATGAGCAGTTCTTC
CASSQDNTWNEQFF
>NA|TRBJ2-3|NA|TRBV10-3
TGTGCCATCAGTGAGATGGGATTGAGCGGTGGGGACACAGATACGCAGTATTTT
CAISEMGLSGGDTDTQYF
>NA|TRBJ2-1|NA|TRBV12-3/TRBV12-4
TGTGCCAGCAGTGGGCACGTGGCGGAAAGCTCCTACAATGAGCAGTTCTTC
CASSGHVAESSYNEQFF
>NA|TRBJ2-3|TRBD2|TRBV6-4
TGTGCCAGCAGTGAAGCGGGAGTGGCAGATACGCAGTATTTT
CASSEAGVADTQYF
>NA|TRBJ1-5|NA|TRBV4-1
TGCGCCAGCAGTCAAGCTAGGGGTCCAAGACAGCCCCAGCATTTT
CASSQARGPRQPQHF
>NA|TRBJ2-1|NA|TRBV4-2
TGTGCCAGCAGCCAAGCTTCCGGGAATGAGCAGTTCTTC
CASSQASGNEQFF
>NA|TRBJ1-1|NA|TRBV6-2/TRBV6-3
TGTGCCAGCAGGCGGTGGTTATGGGACACTGAAGCTTTCTTT
CASRRWLWDTEAFF
>NA|TRBJ2-1|NA|TRBV27
TGTGCCAGCAGTTTTGGTGGTAAAGATGAGCAGTTCTTC
CASSFGGKDEQFF
>NA|TRBJ2-6|NA|TRBV6-4
TGTGCCAGCAGTGGGGACGGAGACTCTGGGGCCAACGTCCTGACTTTC
CASSGDGDSGANVLTF
>NA|TRBJ2-1|NA|TRBV27
TGTGCCAGCAGTTTATGGGGTGGCGGGACGGTCAATGAGCAGTTCTTC
CASSLWGGGTVNEQFF
>NA|TRBJ2-7|NA|TRBV20-1
TGCAGTGCTAGAGAAGGCAGGAGTTCCTACGAGCAGTACTTC
CSAREGRSSYEQYF
>NA|TRBJ2-5|NA|TRBV19
TGTGCCAGTAGTATAGGAGCTCGACGACAGGTCAAGTGGCAAGAGACCCAGTACTTC
CASSIGARRQVKWQETQYF
>few|TRBJ2-1|TRBD2|TRBV6-5
TGTGCCAGCAGTTACGGAGCGGGAGTGCATGAGCAGTTCTTC
CASSYGAGVHEQFF
>NA|TRBJ2-7|NA|TRBV7-9
TGTGCCAGCAGCTTAGGCGGACAGTTCTACGAGCAGTACTTC
CASSLGGQFYEQYF
>NA|TRBJ2-2|TRBD2|TRBV30
TGTGCCTGGGGACCGGGACTAGCGGGACAGTTCACCGGGGAGCTGTTTTTT
CAWGPGLAGQFTGELFF
>NA|TRBJ2-7|NA|TRBV10-3
TGTGCCATCCGCCCCGGGACACCGATCTACGAGCAGTACTTC
CAIRPGTPIYEQYF
>NA|TRBJ1-3|TRBD1|TRBV3-1
TGTGCCAGCAGCTGGGCAGGGGGTATCTCTGGAAACACCATATATTTT
CASSWAGGISGNTIYF
>NA|TRBJ2-1|TRBD2|TRBV28
TGTGCCAGCAGTTTAGTGGCGGGAGTTCCCTACAATGAGCAGTTCTTC
CASSLVAGVPYNEQFF
>NA|TRBJ2-3|TRBD2|TRBV4-1
TGCGCCAGCAGCCAAGTCACTAGCGGGAGTTGGGATACGCAGTATTTT
CASSQVTSGSWDTQYF
>NA|TRBJ2-1|NA|TRBV10-3
TGTGCCATCAGTGACGGGCAGTACTCCTACAATGAGCAGTTCTTC
CAISDGQYSYNEQFF
>few|TRBJ1-5|TRBD1|TRBV6-1
TGTGCCACCCAACAGGGGGGTCAGCCCCAGCATTTT
CATQQGGQPQHF
>few|TRBJ2-2|NA|TRBV12-3/TRBV12-4
TGTGCCAGCAGTTTAAGCACGAACACCGGGGAGCTGTTTTTT
CASSLSTNTGELFF
>NA|TRBJ1-2|NA|TRBV7-9
TGTGCCAGCAGCTTAGTTCCCAGCTCTTATGGCTACACCTTC
CASSLVPSSYGYTF
>NA|TRBJ2-3|NA|TRBV9
TGTGCCAGCAGCGTAGGGTCGTCAGGCACAGATACGCAGTATTTT
CASSVGSSGTDTQYF
>NA|TRBJ1-4|TRBD1|TRBV7-4
TGTGCCAGCAGACCAGCCCGCAGGGACAGGGGTAATGAAAAACTGTTTTTT
CASRPARRDRGNEKLFF
>NA|TRBJ1-4|NA|TRBV4-2
TGTGCCAGCAGCCAAGAGAACCGCCCCGGGGCCGTTAATGAAAAACTGTTTTTT
CASSQENRPGAVNEKLFF
>NA|TRBJ2-3|NA|TRBV25-1
TGTGCCAGCAGTGATGGCACAGATACGCAGTATTTT
CASSDGTDTQYF
>NA|TRBJ1-5|NA|TRBV7-8
TGTGCCAGCAGCTTTTTCCGACAGACCAATCAGCCCCAGCATTTT
CASSFFRQTNQPQHF
>NA|TRBJ2-3|NA|TRBV7-9
TGTGCCAGCACTGCGGGCAGAAGCACAGATACGCAGTATTTT
CASTAGRSTDTQYF
>NA|TRBJ2-7|TRBD2|TRBV27
TGTGCCAGCAGTTTATCGGAACGGGGGGACTACGAGCAGTACTTC
CASSLSERGDYEQYF
>NA|TRBJ2-6|NA|TRBV29-1
TGCAGCGTTCTTCTAGAGCTTATCTCTGGGGCCAACGTCCTGACTTTC
CSVLLELISGANVLTF
>few|TRBJ2-1|NA|TRBV7-9
TGTGCCAGCAGCTTAGCGCAGGGCTCCTACAATGAGCAGTTCTTC
CASSLAQGSYNEQFF
>once|TRBJ2-1|TRBD2|TRBV10-3
TGTGCCATCGCAGGACTAGACAACAATGAGCAGTTCTTC
CAIAGLDNNEQFF
>NA|TRBJ2-1|TRBD2|TRBV3-1
TGTGCCAGCACCCATCAGGGCGGGAGAAGAGGCAATGAGCAGTTCTTC
CASTHQGGRRGNEQFF
>NA|TRBJ2-1|TRBD1|TRBV5-1
TGCGCCAGCAGCTTGGAGCGGACAGGTTACAATGAGCAGTTCTTC
CASSLERTGYNEQFF
>NA|TRBJ2-1|NA|TRBV20-1
TGCAGGGGAGGCCGGACTACTTTCTCCTACAATGAGCAGTTCTTC
CRGGRTTFSYNEQFF
>NA|TRBJ2-1|NA|TRBV11-2
TGTGCCAGCAGCACTCACGAGGACCATGGAGGGTACAATGAGCAGTTCTTC
CASSTHEDHGGYNEQFF
>NA|TRBJ2-5|NA|TRBV27
TGTGCCAGCAGTTTAGGGGGAGGAGCGGCCCAGTACTTC
CASSLGGGAAQYF
>NA|TRBJ1-4|NA|TRBV19
TGTGCCAGTAGTATGGTCTGGACTAATGAAAAACTGTTTTTT
CASSMVWTNEKLFF
>NA|TRBJ2-5|TRBD1|TRBV13
TGTGCCAGCAGCCCCACCGTATCATCCCAGGGGGAGCTTTTCCAAGAGACCCAGTACTTC
CASSPTVSSQGELFQETQYF
>NA|TRBJ2-1|TRBD1|TRBV20-1
TGCAGTGCTAGAGATCTTTTAAAGGGGGCCGATGAGCAGTTCTTC
CSARDLLKGADEQFF
>few|TRBJ2-1|TRBD2|TRBV27
TGTGCCAGCAGTTTATCTAGCGGGGCCTACAATGAGCAGTTCTTC
CASSLSSGAYNEQFF